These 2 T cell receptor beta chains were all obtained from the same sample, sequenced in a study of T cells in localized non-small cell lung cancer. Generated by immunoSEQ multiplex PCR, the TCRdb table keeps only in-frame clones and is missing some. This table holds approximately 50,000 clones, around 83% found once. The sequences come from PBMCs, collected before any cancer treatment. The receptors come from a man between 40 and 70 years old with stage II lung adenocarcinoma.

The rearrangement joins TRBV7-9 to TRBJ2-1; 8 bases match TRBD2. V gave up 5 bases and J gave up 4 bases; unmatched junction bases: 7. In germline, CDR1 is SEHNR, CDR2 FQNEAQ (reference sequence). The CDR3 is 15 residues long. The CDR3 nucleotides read TGTGCCAGCAGCCTTATCGGGGGGGCATACAATGAGCAGTTCTTC. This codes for CASSLIGGAYNEQFF. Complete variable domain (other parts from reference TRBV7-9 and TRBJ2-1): DTGVSQNPRHKITKRGQNVTFRCDPISEHNRLYWYRQTLGQGPEFLTYFQNEAQLEKSRLLSDRFSAERPKGSFSTLEIQRTEQGDSAMYLCASSLIGGAYNEQFFGPGTRLTVL.

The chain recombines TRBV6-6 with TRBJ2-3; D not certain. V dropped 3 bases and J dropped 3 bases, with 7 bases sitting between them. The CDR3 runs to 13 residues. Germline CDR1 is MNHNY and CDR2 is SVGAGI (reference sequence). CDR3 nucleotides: TGTGCCAGCAGTTATGGCAGGACAGATACGCAGTATTTT. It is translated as CASSYGRTDTQYF.